Each of the 26 T cell receptor beta chains below was sequenced from the same sample in a study of blood T cell repertoires in COVID-19. Profiling relied on immunoSEQ multiplex PCR, and the TCRdb table lists in-frame clones only, not all of them. Seen here are about 360,000 clones, around nine tenths observed once, and the top ten hold 3%. The specimen sequenced was peripheral blood. The receptors come from a human donor in a cohort sampled during active COVID-19.

This chain links TRBV5-1 with TRBJ2-1, with TRBD1 identical over 9 bases. This CDR3 has 15 residues. Germline V gene lookup returns CDR1 SGHRS and CDR2 YFSETQ. Trimming at V came to 5 bases and at J to 2 bases, leaving 5 bases not matched to a gene. The CDR3 loop reads CASREGQGTYNEQFF. DNA for the CDR3: TGCGCCAGCAGGGAGGGACAGGGAACCTACAATGAGCAGTTCTTC.

The V gene is TRBV3-1 (or the pseudogene TRBV3-2), the J gene TRBJ1-4, with 8 bases matching TRBD1. Trimming removed 3 bases from V and 3 bases from J; junction bases left unmatched: 3. The CDR3 runs to 15 residues. Germline V gives CDR1 LGHDT, CDR2 YNNKEL (reference sequence). CDR3 residues: CASSHTGGPNEKLFF. In DNA form, the CDR3 reads TGTGCCAGCAGCCACACAGGGGGGCCTAATGAAAAACTGTTTTTT.

J is TRBJ2-5 and V is TRBV3-1 (or the pseudogene TRBV3-2); 9 bases agree with TRBD2. The CDR3 is 15 residues long. J gave up 2 bases and V 4 bases, and 5 bases lay outside the gene matches. The germline gives CDR1 LGHDT, CDR2 YNNKEL (reference sequence). CDR3 sequence: CASSRSAGGQETQYF. CDR3 sequence (DNA): TGTGCCAGCAGCCGGTCGGCGGGGGGGCAAGAGACCCAGTACTTC.

The genes are TRBV19 and TRBJ1-6, with 9 bases matching TRBD1. The length of the CDR3 is 15 residues. With V trimmed by 6 bases and J by 9 bases, 9 bases remained unmatched. Germline V gene lookup returns CDR1 LNHDA and CDR2 SQIVND (reference sequence). CDR3 coding DNA: TGTGCCAGTAGCTCTTCGGACAGGGGAGGTTCACCCCTCCACTTT. It is translated as CASSSSDRGGSPLHF. Drawing the rest from reference TRBV19 and TRBJ1-6, the complete variable domain is DGGITQSPKYLFRKEGQNVTLSCEQNLNHDAMYWYRQDPGQGLRLIYYSQIVNDFQKGDIAEGYSVSREKKESFPLTVTSAQKNPTAFYLCASSSSDRGGSPLHFGNGTRLTVT.

The V call is TRBV7-9, the J call TRBJ1-1, with D uncertain. Trimming removed 5 bases at V and 3 bases at J, with 10 bases between. The CDR3 totals 13 residues. Germline-derived CDR1 and CDR2 are SEHNR and FQNEAQ (reference sequence). The CDR3 DNA reads as TGTGCCAGCAGCCCAGCGGGGTACACTGAAGCTTTCTTT. Its translation is CASSPAGYTEAFF.

The chain couples TRBV10-3 to TRBJ2-2, with 7 bases lining up with TRBD2. Germline trimming cut 8 bases from V and 4 bases from J; bases unmatched to any gene: 10. The CDR3 runs to 15 residues. Germline-derived CDR1 and CDR2 are ENHRY and SYGVKD. The CDR3 region has the DNA TGTGCCATCGCGGGAGTTGGGGCCGGCACCGGGGAGCTGTTTTTT. Protein: CAIAGVGAGTGELFF.

The gene calls are TRBV25-1 and TRBJ2-5, with a weak D call TRBD2 (7 bases). CDR1 and CDR2 (germline): MGHDK, SYGVNS. Trimming took off 7 bases at V and 2 bases at J, with 14 bases between the two ends. There are 14 residues in the CDR3. The CDR3 is CASTPRGGQETQYF. In DNA, the CDR3 is TGTGCCAGCACCCCAAGGGGGGGGCAAGAGACCCAGTACTTC.

The gene calls are TRBV3-1 (or the pseudogene TRBV3-2) and TRBJ2-1; TRBD1 is a possible D gene (6 bases). V was pared by 3 bases and J by 9 bases, with 12 bases between. Germline CDR1 reads LGHDT; CDR2 reads YNNKEL (reference sequence). There are 13 residues in the CDR3. The CDR3 is CASSHTGYGEQFF. In DNA, the CDR3 is TGTGCCAGCAGCCACACAGGGTATGGTGAGCAGTTCTTC.

The J gene is TRBJ2-2, the V gene TRBV3-1 (or the pseudogene TRBV3-2); 8 bases match TRBD2. Per germline, CDR1 LGHDT and CDR2 YNNKEL (reference sequence). CDR3 length: 16 amino acids. Germline trimming cut 1 base from V and 4 bases from J; bases unmatched to any gene: 5. The CDR3 sequence is CASSQGFAGGTGELFF. Written as DNA, the CDR3 is TGTGCCAGCAGCCAAGGCTTTGCGGGGGGCACCGGGGAGCTGTTTTTT.

CDR3: CASRTDREYGGYTF. The CDR3 nucleotides are TGTGCCAGCAGAACCGACAGGGAGTATGGTGGCTACACCTTC. V and J are TRBV6-5 and TRBJ1-2; 7 bases fit TRBD1. The CDR3 contains 14 residues. CDR1 MNHEY and CDR2 SVGAGI come from the germline V gene. The V and J ends lost 6 bases and 7 bases, in that order; junction bases with no gene match: 11.

This sequence joins TRBV2 and TRBJ2-1; 12 nucleotides match TRBD1. Trimming cost V 4 bases and J 5 bases; bases outside gene matches: 0. This CDR3 has 14 amino acids. Germline V gene data show CDR1 as SNHLY and CDR2 as FYNNEI. This chain's CDR3 is CASSGDRGHNEQFF. In nucleotides, the CDR3 is TGTGCCAGCAGTGGGGACAGGGGGCACAATGAGCAGTTCTTC. Combining the CDR3 with reference TRBV2 and TRBJ2-1 gives the whole variable domain EPEVTQTPSHQVTQMGQEVILRCVPISNHLYFYWYRQILGQKVEFLVSFYNNEISEKSEIFDDQFSVERPDGSNFTLKIRSTKLEDSAMYFCASSGDRGHNEQFFGPGTRLTVL.

The J gene is TRBJ1-5, the V gene TRBV19; weak D call: TRBD1 (6 bases). The CDR3 has 13 residues. The V end lost 8 bases, the J end lost 3 bases, and 11 bases lay between the germline ends. CDR1 is LNHDA, CDR2 SQIVND, per germline (reference sequence). As DNA, the CDR3 is TGTGCCAGTCGGGGGGCTTACAATCAGCCCCAGCATTTT. This gives the protein CASRGAYNQPQHF.

The rearrangement uses TRBV6-2 or TRBV6-3 and TRBJ2-1; 8 bases are a match to TRBD1. The V and J ends lost 4 bases and 3 bases, in that order; junction bases with no gene match: 5. CDR1 is MNHEY and CDR2 is SVGEGT in the germline V gene. The CDR3 extends over 15 amino acids. CDR3 nucleotides: TGTGCCAGCAGTTTTGGACAGGGATTCTACAATGAGCAGTTCTTC. Protein sequence: CASSFGQGFYNEQFF.

V is TRBV6-1 and J is TRBJ1-5; D is unclear. The CDR3 has 14 residues. Germline CDR1 is MNHNS and CDR2 is SASEGT. Between the trimmed V and J ends, which lost 3 bases and 2 bases, there was a span of 8 bases. This chain's CDR3 is CASSDPLGNQPQHF. The CDR3, as DNA: TGTGCCAGCAGTGATCCTTTAGGCAATCAGCCCCAGCATTTT.

This rearrangement joins TRBV7-3 to TRBJ2-5; tentative D call: TRBD2 (5 bases). The length of the CDR3 is 13 residues. The germline V gene encodes CDR1 SGHTA and CDR2 FQGTGA. V lost 9 bases and J lost 4, with 15 bases in between. As DNA, the CDR3 is TGTGCCAGTTCCTCAGGACGGGGAGAGACCCAGTACTTC. Amino acids: CASSSGRGETQYF.

V usage is TRBV9 and J usage is TRBJ2-2; D is possibly TRBD2 (5 bases). Trimming pared 0 bases from V and 5 bases from J, leaving 8 bases between. Looked up from germline, CDR1 is SGDLS and CDR2 is YYNGEE. The CDR3 consists of 14 residues. The CDR3 spells CASSVDPGTGELFF. CDR3 DNA: TGTGCCAGCAGCGTAGATCCGGGGACCGGGGAGCTGTTTTTT. Based on the CDR3 plus reference TRBV9 and TRBJ2-2, the full variable domain is DSGVTQTPKHLITATGQRVTLRCSPRSGDLSVYWYQQSLDQGLQFLIQYYNGEERAKGNILERFSAQQFPDLHSELNLSSLELGDSALYFCASSVDPGTGELFFGEGSRLTVL.

The chain carries TRBV11-2 and TRBJ1-6; a possible D gene is TRBD1 (6 bases). V was pared by 5 bases and J by 5 bases, with 13 bases between. The length of the CDR3 is 15 residues. Per the germline V gene, CDR1 is SGHAT and CDR2 is FQNNGV. The CDR3 loop is CASSPVGQNNSPLHF. The DNA for the CDR3 is TGTGCCAGCAGCCCAGTCGGACAGAATAATTCACCCCTCCACTTT.

J is TRBJ1-1 and V is TRBV7-2; D remains ambiguous. The CDR3 has 13 amino acids. V dropped 0 bases and J dropped 1 base, with 3 bases sitting between them. Germline V gives CDR1 SGHTA, CDR2 FQGNSA. The CDR3 protein is CASSLAWNTEAFF. CDR3 DNA sequence: TGTGCCAGCAGCTTAGCCTGGAACACTGAAGCTTTCTTT.

The rearrangement uses TRBV19 and TRBJ1-5, with D possibly being TRBD1 (5 bases). CDR1 is LNHDA, CDR2 SQIVND, per germline (reference sequence). CDR3 length equals 16 residues. The germline V and J ends were trimmed by 4 bases and 0 bases, with 13 bases remaining between them. DNA for the CDR3: TGTGCCAGTAGTACTCCCGGGACTCATAGCAATCAGCCCCAGCATTTT. Its protein is CASSTPGTHSNQPQHF.

CDR3 in amino acids: CAWSPRGYSNQPQHF. The CDR3 DNA reads as TGTGCCTGGAGCCCTAGGGGATATAGCAATCAGCCCCAGCATTTT. The chain is built from TRBV30 and TRBJ1-5, with TRBD1 as a possible D gene (5 bases). Trimming pared 3 bases from V and 0 bases from J, leaving 12 bases between. Per the germline V gene, CDR1 is GTSNPN and CDR2 is SVGIG (reference sequence). This CDR3 comprises 15 residues.

This chain uses TRBV6-4 with TRBJ1-1, with D possibly matching TRBD1 (6 bases). Germline CDR1 is MRHNA and CDR2 is SNTAGT. The CDR3 is 15 amino acids. The V end lost 3 bases, the J end lost 0 bases, and 11 bases lay between the germline ends. In DNA form, the CDR3 reads TGTGCCAGCAGTGAGTCGGACAGTTTGAACACTGAAGCTTTCTTT. Translated: CASSESDSLNTEAFF.

J is TRBJ2-3 and V is TRBV9, with D uncertain. The V end was cut by 0 bases, the J end by 2 bases, with 4 bases between. The CDR3 extends over 13 amino acids. Germline values: CDR1 SGDLS, CDR2 YYNGEE. CDR3 loop: CASSVVLTDTQYF. The CDR3 region has the DNA TGTGCCAGCAGCGTAGTTCTCACAGATACGCAGTATTTT.

The V call is TRBV7-3, the J call TRBJ2-5; possibly TRBD1 for D (5 bases). The CDR3 consists of 13 residues. Germline assignment: CDR1 SGHTA and CDR2 FQGTGA. With 0 bases removed from V and 3 bases from J, the gap between germline ends came to 5 bases. CDR3 DNA: TGTGCCAGCAGCTTAACCAGGGAAGAGACCCAGTACTTC. Translating gives CASSLTREETQYF.

The V and J genes are TRBV4-2 and TRBJ1-1; possibly TRBD1 for D (5 bases). V dropped 7 bases and J dropped 11 bases, with 23 bases sitting between them. The germline V gene has CDR1 LGHNA and CDR2 YNFKEQ. CDR3 length: 14 residues. The CDR3 coding sequence is TGTGCCAGCACCCGGGCACAGGCATCCTCGACGGCTTTCTTT. Amino acid sequence: CASTRAQASSTAFF.

This chain joins TRBV2 and TRBJ1-1; 9 bases match TRBD1. V lost 4 bases, J lost 6 bases, and 9 bases stayed unmatched. Per germline, CDR1 SNHLY and CDR2 FYNNEI. CDR3 length equals 15 residues. The CDR3, as DNA: TGTGCCAGCAGTGTTAATAGGGGACAGGGACCTGAAGCTTTCTTT. This translates into CASSVNRGQGPEAFF.

V is TRBV10-3 and J is TRBJ1-1; no firm D call. Germline-derived CDR1 and CDR2 are ENHRY and SYGVKD. The CDR3 consists of 13 residues. V was clipped by 6 bases and J by 5 bases, with 13 bases between them. The CDR3 nucleotides read TGTGCCATCAGCCCTCAAGGAGGAACTGAAGCTTTCTTT. It specifies CAISPQGGTEAFF.